Below, one TCR beta chain is given with its context. CDR3 length: 12 residues. Germline V gives CDR1 SNHLY, CDR2 FYNNEI. Trimming stripped 8 bases from V and 1 base from J, with 6 bases between. TCRdb's table, derived via immunoSEQ multiplex PCR, lists solely in-frame clones and lacks some. There are about 26,000 clones in the sample; over 60% occur only once, and 14% lies in the top ten. These data belong to a study of OX40 agonist ivuxolimab in advanced cancers. Specimen: CD4+ or CD8+ T cells sorted from blood, collected in a trial of the OX40 agonist ivuxolimab. This TCR derives from an adult with an advanced solid tumor such as melanoma, head and neck, liver or kidney cancer. The V and J genes are TRBV2 and TRBJ2-4; no reliable D call. This CDR3 is CASLSAKNIQYF. In DNA, the CDR3 is TGTGCCAGCCTGTCGGCCAAAAACATTCAGTACTTC.